These T cell receptor beta chains were read from a single sample in a study of Tregs in tolerant kidney transplant recipients. Clones were read by immunoSEQ multiplex PCR, and TCRdb kept only the in-frame ones, dropping some. The sample yields around 16,000 clones, over 50% seen once. These receptors' targets are unknown. The specimen sequenced was Tregs from blood cultured with allogeneic cells. All receptors come from a human donor in good health. Each CDR3 is given with its conserved first and last residue. The D gene is left open where the match is weak.

CDR3aa	j_gene	v_gene	d_gene
CATSRDAPPRGETQYF	TRBJ2-5	TRBV15	NA
CASSLVGFTDTQYF	TRBJ2-3	TRBV11-3	NA
CASSESGRYNEQFF	TRBJ2-1	TRBV10-2	NA
CASSEVGQHQPQHF	TRBJ1-5	TRBV6-1	NA
CASSPRSQETQYF	TRBJ2-5	TRBV7-3	NA
CASSLLSGATNEKLFF	TRBJ1-4	TRBV5-1	NA
CASSRAGTSGRFEETQYF	TRBJ2-5	TRBV4-2	TRBD2
CASSPRRGVTGELFF	TRBJ2-2	TRBV18	TRBD2
CASSPRTSGRGSGEQYF	TRBJ2-7	TRBV18	TRBD2
CASSQGPGFEQYF	NA	TRBV4-3	NA
CASSFRARGETQYF	TRBJ2-5	TRBV5-1	NA
CASSLGRAYGTGGNEQFF	TRBJ2-1	TRBV5-1	TRBD1
CASSALGQGYNEQFF	TRBJ2-1	TRBV9	TRBD1
CASSFRQGLNTEAFF	TRBJ1-1	TRBV5-4	TRBD1
CASSPGLAGFYEQYF	TRBJ2-7	TRBV11-3	TRBD2
CASSRTGNYGYTF	TRBJ1-2	TRBV6-6	TRBD1
CASSLIGGGYTEAFF	TRBJ1-1	TRBV4-1	NA
CASSVERGSPYEQYF	TRBJ2-7	TRBV2	TRBD2
CASSFFAGDRNEQFF	TRBJ2-1	TRBV5-1	NA
CASSIGGVINTEAFF	TRBJ1-1	TRBV19	NA
CASSPGGMNTEAFF	TRBJ1-1	TRBV7-2	NA
CASSDRQGREGYTF	TRBJ1-2	TRBV7-9	TRBD1
CASSQGIGGQGMYEQYF	NA	TRBV4-2	TRBD1
CASSFRGTEGETQYF	TRBJ2-5	TRBV11-3	NA
CASSPQAEGEKLFF	TRBJ1-4	TRBV7-2	NA
CASSLERFNSPLHF	TRBJ1-6	TRBV5-8	NA
CASSPRSYTQYF	TRBJ2-3	TRBV7-2	NA
CASSSSGRSTDTQYF	TRBJ2-3	TRBV28	TRBD2
CASSHWGRGQAKNIQYF	TRBJ2-4	TRBV4-1	NA
CASSASRVRNQPQHF	TRBJ1-5	TRBV6-1	NA
CSAGTDDYTF	TRBJ1-2	TRBV29-1	TRBD1
CASRAATGREQYF	TRBJ2-7	TRBV27	NA
CSADEYNEQFF	TRBJ2-1	TRBV20-1	NA
CASSYKGAGTDTQYF	TRBJ2-3	TRBV6-5	TRBD1
CASTRSVRELFF	TRBJ2-2	TRBV6-1	NA
CASGRGTEAFF	TRBJ1-1	TRBV2	NA
CASSEGPSYEQYF	TRBJ2-7	TRBV4-2	NA
CASSPEGTEAFF	TRBJ1-1	TRBV18	NA
CASSPERGAPYWEKLFF	TRBJ1-4	TRBV18	NA
CASSQGLANLGGTQYF	TRBJ2-5	TRBV4-3	NA
CSARDLAEAFF	TRBJ1-1	TRBV20-1	NA
CASSFGGTEGANVLTF	TRBJ2-6	TRBV7-2	NA
CASSVRPTDTQYF	TRBJ2-3	TRBV6-6	NA
CASSLAGGSETQYF	TRBJ2-5	TRBV5-6	TRBD2
CASSYWRVGANVLTF	TRBJ2-6	TRBV6-5	NA
CASSPLAGTYEQYF	TRBJ2-7	TRBV14	TRBD2
CASSFFGGFYGYTF	TRBJ1-2	TRBV19	NA
CASAVTGFHGYTF	TRBJ1-2	TRBV12-5	TRBD1
CASSFHQPQHF	TRBJ1-5	TRBV28	NA
CSASWTGLNTEAFF	TRBJ1-1	TRBV29-1	TRBD1
CAWSRGSNQPQHF	TRBJ1-5	TRBV30	NA
CASSWGLRADTQYF	TRBJ2-3	TRBV5-4	NA
CASSQRGGGADETQYF	TRBJ2-5	TRBV11-2	NA
CASSYFPYEQYF	TRBJ2-7	TRBV6-6	NA
CASSATRDREDTQYF	TRBJ2-3	TRBV9	TRBD1
CASSPTYGNEQYF	TRBJ2-7	TRBV18	NA
CASRGGERYTEAFF	TRBJ1-1	TRBV19	NA
CATRPGGGGPYEQYF	TRBJ2-7	TRBV5-1	NA
CASSSAQPGLMRSGTQYF	TRBJ2-5	TRBV7-9	NA